One and the same sample provided the 21 T cell receptor beta chains below, sequenced in a study of OX40 agonist ivuxolimab in advanced cancers. Profiled with immunoSEQ multiplex PCR; TCRdb holds only in-frame clones, not every one. Seen here are around 80,000 clones, approximately 90% observed once, and the top ten hold roughly 0.18%. The sequencing here drew on CD4+ or CD8+ T cells sorted from blood, taken in a trial of the OX40 agonist ivuxolimab. The receptor set was obtained from an adult with an advanced solid tumor such as melanoma, head and neck, liver or kidney cancer.

The count of this clone is one. V gene TRBV5-1 combines with J gene TRBJ2-1; tentative D call: TRBD2 (7 bases). This CDR3 is 19 amino acids long. Germline V CDR1 and CDR2: SGHRS, YFSETQ. With 6 bases removed from V and 2 bases from J, the gap between germline ends came to 27 bases. The CDR3 DNA follows: TGCGCCAGCAACTGGGGGGGCCCCGACATCTCAGGTCCCTACAATGAGCAGTTCTTC. Its translation: CASNWGGPDISGPYNEQFF.

The chain employs TRBV29-1 and TRBJ2-2, with D possibly called TRBD1 or TRBD2 (6 bases each). Germline V gene data show CDR1 as SQVTM and CDR2 as ANQGSEA. Trimming left V 4 bases short and J 5 bases short, with 11 bases between. The CDR3 is made up of 13 amino acids. CDR3 sequence reads: CSVVVGGTGELFF. CDR3 nucleotide sequence: TGCAGCGTTGTAGTAGGGGGGACCGGGGAGCTGTTTTTT.

The gene calls are TRBV29-1 and TRBJ1-1; 12 bases are shared with TRBD1. The V gene's germline CDR1 is SQVTM and CDR2 ANQGSEA. The length of the CDR3 is 13 residues. V was pared by 4 bases and J by 4 bases, with 1 base of the junction left unmatched. CDR3 bases: TGCAGCGTTGGGGACAGGGGGCCCACTGAAGCTTTCTTT. Its translation: CSVGDRGPTEAFF.

The chain links TRBV28 to TRBJ2-5; TRBD2 aligns across 12 bases. Germline lookup yields CDR1 MDHEN and CDR2 SYDVKM. Trimming cost V 10 bases and J 2 bases; bases outside gene matches: 20. The CDR3 loop spans 19 amino acids. The CDR3 reads CATSGPSGRAFSPQETQYF. The CDR3 bases are TGTGCCACCTCGGGACCTAGCGGGAGGGCCTTCTCCCCACAAGAGACCCAGTACTTC.

The chain links TRBV2 to TRBJ1-4, with no clear D. V dropped 5 bases and J dropped 2 bases, with 12 bases sitting between them. Per the germline V gene, CDR1 is SNHLY and CDR2 is FYNNEI. There are 15 residues in the CDR3. The CDR3 nucleotides read TGTGCCAGCAGTCAGGTACAAGCGACTAATGAAAAACTGTTTTTT. Protein: CASSQVQATNEKLFF.

The chain has TRBV7-3 and TRBJ2-1, with D possibly called TRBD1 or TRBD2 (6 bases each). The germline V gene has CDR1 SGHTA and CDR2 FQGTGA. V shed 2 bases and J shed 5 bases, with 10 bases lying between them. The CDR3 runs 14 residues. CDR3 bases: TGTGCCAGCAGCTTATTCGGGGGCAACAATGAGCAGTTCTTC. As protein: CASSLFGGNNEQFF.

The chain links TRBV2 to TRBJ2-7; 8 positions match TRBD1. Germline CDR1 is SNHLY and CDR2 is FYNNEI. This CDR3 is built from 16 residues. The V gene end was trimmed by 6 bases and the J gene end by 1 base; junction bases not matched to a gene: 11. The CDR3 protein is CASSIPEDRASYEQYF. The DNA of the CDR3 is TGTGCCAGCAGCATTCCTGAGGACAGGGCTTCCTACGAGCAGTACTTC.

The V call is TRBV27, the J call TRBJ1-4; a weak D match, TRBD1 (5 bases). The CDR3 runs to 14 residues. Germline V gene data show CDR1 as MNHEY and CDR2 as SMNVEV (reference sequence). Trimming removed 8 bases at V and 5 bases at J, with 15 bases between. The CDR3: CASGWGRWNEKLFF. The CDR3 nucleotides are TGTGCCAGCGGTTGGGGACGGTGGAATGAAAAACTGTTTTTT.

V usage is TRBV10-1 and J usage is TRBJ2-7, with TRBD2 as a possible D gene (5 bases). Germline V gene lookup returns CDR1 WNHNN and CDR2 SYGVQD (reference sequence). V was shortened by 4 bases and J by 2 bases, with 9 bases between the two germline ends. The CDR3 spans 13 residues. CDR3 region: CASSGGGTYEQYF. DNA of the CDR3: TGCGCCAGCAGTGGTGGAGGAACCTACGAGCAGTACTTC.

The chain combines TRBV28 with TRBJ2-3; TRBD2 agrees at 7 bases. Germline loops: CDR1 MDHEN, CDR2 SYDVKM. Trimming at V came to 5 bases and at J to 6 bases, leaving 2 bases not matched to a gene. The length of the CDR3 is 12 residues. CDR3 in amino acids: CASSLLADTQYF. CDR3 bases: TGTGCCAGCAGTCTACTAGCGGATACGCAGTATTTT.

The chain carries TRBV5-1 and TRBJ2-1, with unresolved D. CDR3 size: 17 residues. The germline CDR1 and CDR2 sequences are SGHRS and YFSETQ. The V end lost 0 bases, the J end lost 1 base, and 14 bases lay between the germline ends. CDR3 loop: CASSLGVEVRSYNEQFF. The CDR3 coding sequence is TGCGCCAGCAGCTTGGGGGTTGAGGTTAGGTCCTACAATGAGCAGTTCTTC.

The chain couples TRBV11-2 to TRBJ2-5; tentative D call: TRBD1 (5 bases). Germline-derived CDR1 and CDR2 are SGHAT and FQNNGV. There are 15 residues in the CDR3. V gave up 0 bases and J gave up 2 bases, with 10 bases separating them. The CDR3 spells CASSLDLRQQETQYF. CDR3 DNA: TGTGCCAGCAGCTTAGATCTAAGACAGCAAGAGACCCAGTACTTC.

The chain uses TRBV19 and TRBJ2-2; 9 nucleotides line up with TRBD2. With V trimmed by 10 bases and J by 2 bases, 8 bases remained unmatched. The germline V gene encodes CDR1 LNHDA and CDR2 SQIVND (reference sequence). The CDR3 consists of 15 residues. The CDR3 DNA sequence: TGTGCCATCAGGGGTAGCGGGGGTAACACCGGGGAGCTGTTTTTT. Translating gives CAIRGSGGNTGELFF.

The chain carries TRBV7-9 and TRBJ2-5; the D is unclear. Germline V lookup: CDR1 SEHNR, CDR2 FQNEAQ (reference sequence). With 1 base removed from V and 0 bases from J, the gap between germline ends came to 9 bases. This CDR3 is 15 amino acids long. The DNA for the CDR3 is TGTGCCAGCAGCTTAGGGGCCACGTACCAAGAGACCCAGTACTTC. Encoded protein: CASSLGATYQETQYF.

The chain employs TRBV18 and TRBJ2-2; 7 bases match TRBD2. This CDR3 comprises 14 residues. The trim removed 2 bases at V and 5 bases at J, leaving 2 bases unmatched. Germline CDR1 KGHSH, CDR2 LQKENI. The DNA of the CDR3 is TGTGCCAGCTCACCAAAGGGAGGGACCGGGGAGCTGTTTTTT. Protein sequence: CASSPKGGTGELFF.

J is TRBJ1-6 and V is TRBV6-1, with D unclear. CDR1 and CDR2 (germline): MNHNS, SASEGT. The CDR3 consists of 13 residues. The V gene lost 9 bases and the J gene lost 6 bases, with 12 bases spanning the gap. The CDR3 bases are TGTGCCAGTGGGATAGGGCTTAATTCACCCCTCCACTTT. Encoded protein: CASGIGLNSPLHF.

J is TRBJ2-5 and V is TRBV5-1; possibly TRBD1 for D (6 bases). CDR1 and CDR2 (germline): SGHRS, YFSETQ. The CDR3 sequence is 15 residues long. V was trimmed by 3 bases and J by 0 bases, leaving 12 bases between them. CDR3 protein: CASSSPDRYQETQYF. DNA for the CDR3: TGCGCCAGCAGCTCCCCTGACAGGTACCAAGAGACCCAGTACTTC. Together with reference TRBV5-1 and TRBJ2-5, the CDR3 gives the full variable domain: KAGVTQTPRYLIKTRGQQVTLSCSPISGHRSVSWYQQTPGQGLQFLFEYFSETQRNKGNFPGRFSGRQFSNSRSEMNVSTLELGDSALYLCASSSPDRYQETQYFGPGTRLLVL.

In its sample, this clone was seen once. The chain uses TRBV19 and TRBJ1-1; maybe TRBD1 (5 bases). The V and J ends lost 5 bases and 3 bases respectively, with 10 bases between them. CDR3 length: 13 amino acids. Germline V CDR1 and CDR2: LNHDA, SQIVND (reference sequence). Written as DNA, the CDR3 is TGTGCCAGTAGTTCTCAGGGCTACACTGAAGCTTTCTTT. It translates to CASSSQGYTEAFF.

The gene calls are TRBV2 and TRBJ2-7, with 7 bases matching TRBD1. V was clipped by 11 bases and J by 10 bases; unmatched bases: 11. There are 11 residues in the CDR3. The germline V gene has CDR1 SNHLY and CDR2 FYNNEI. The CDR3 protein is CARQDRVDQYF. Here the CDR3 DNA reads TGTGCCCGCCAAGACAGGGTGGACCAGTACTTC. Full variable domain (rest looked up from reference TRBV2 and TRBJ2-7): EPEVTQTPSHQVTQMGQEVILRCVPISNHLYFYWYRQILGQKVEFLVSFYNNEISEKSEIFDDQFSVERPDGSNFTLKIRSTKLEDSAMYFCARQDRVDQYFGPGTRLTVT.

This clone was found once. This chain links TRBV11-3 with TRBJ2-2; tentative D call: TRBD1 (5 bases). The germline V gene encodes CDR1 SGHNT and CDR2 YENEEA. V was clipped by 5 bases and J by 5 bases, with 9 bases between them. The CDR3 contains 13 residues. The DNA for the CDR3 is TGTGCCAGCAGCACCAGGGTAACCGGGGAGCTGTTTTTT. This translates into CASSTRVTGELFF.

The CDR3 here is CASSDLRFRETQYF. CDR3 bases: TGTGCCAGCAGTGACTTGAGGTTTCGAGAGACCCAGTACTTC. This chain connects TRBV6-1 to TRBJ2-5, with unresolved D. Germline loops: CDR1 MNHNS, CDR2 SASEGT. Trimming took 3 bases from V and 4 from J, leaving 12 bases between them. This CDR3 spans 14 amino acids.